This T cell receptor (beta chain) was captured by sequencing in a study of blood T cell repertoires in COVID-19. Study processing details: Nucleated cell counts were estimated from reference gene primer amplification. TCRdb's table, derived via immunoSEQ multiplex PCR, lists solely in-frame clones and lacks some. Clonal size and the V and J genes are those of that table, whereas D and trimming came from the DNA. The table shows approximately 300,000 clones, with about 90% occurring only once. While infection was still active, Seattle patients were enrolled and then followed longitudinally. The CDR3 loop spans 17 amino acids. Germline V CDR1 and CDR2: SGHNT, YENEEA. V lost 3 bases, J lost 7 bases, and 14 bases stayed unmatched.

The sample was peripheral blood. The chain uses TRBV11-3 and TRBJ2-7; 11 nucleotides align to TRBD2. This sequence originates from a woman between 45 and 60 years old with COVID-19, enrolled during active disease. The CDR3 nucleotides read TGTGCCAGCAGCTTCCGGGGCACGACTAGCGGGACGGGAGAGCAGTACTTC. Amino acids: CASSFRGTTSGTGEQYF.